The T cell receptor beta chain described here comes from a study of T cells in Graves' hyperthyroidism and ophthalmopathy. Study summary: Peripheral blood was acquired at first diagnosis, ahead of any therapy whatsoever.

This clonotype showed up many times. The target antigen is unknown. General study points: The authors' 13 V-J model separated ophthalmopathy from stable hyperthyroidism.

Amplified TCR beta CDR3 regions came from RNA transcripts. The TCR CDR3 first-round RT-PCR relied on the HTBI primer set. From the multiplex PCR reads, TCRdb called clonotypes with MiXCR, one entry per CDR3 protein. The sample shows under 250,000 distinct CDR3 sequences, around 25% of them seen only once. This CDR3 spans 15 amino acids. V was shortened by 6 bases and J by 6 bases, with 20 bases between the two germline ends. Germline CDR1 reads SQVTM; CDR2 reads ANQGSEA. Each diagnosis drew on symptoms, thyroxine, TRAb, thyroid ultrasound and orbital computed tomography findings. The sequencing sample was made of blood. This clonotype was sampled from a woman in her 40s with Graves' ophthalmopathy. This chain joins TRBV29-1 and TRBJ2-2; possible D gene TRBD1, 5 bases. Here the CDR3 DNA reads TGCAGCGTCCCTAAACTTACAGGAATTCCCGGGGAGCTGTTTTTT. It specifies CSVPKLTGIPGELFF.